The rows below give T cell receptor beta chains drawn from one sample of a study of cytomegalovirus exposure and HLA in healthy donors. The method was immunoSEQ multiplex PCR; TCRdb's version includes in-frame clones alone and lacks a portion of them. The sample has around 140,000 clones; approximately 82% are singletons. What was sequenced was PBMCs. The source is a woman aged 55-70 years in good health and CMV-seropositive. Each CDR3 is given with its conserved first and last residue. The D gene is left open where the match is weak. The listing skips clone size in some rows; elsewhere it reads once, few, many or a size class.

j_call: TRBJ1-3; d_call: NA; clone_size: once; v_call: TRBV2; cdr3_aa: CASRVLLAAENTIYF; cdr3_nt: TGTGCCAGCAGGGTACTCTTAGCGGCCGAAAACACCATATATTTT
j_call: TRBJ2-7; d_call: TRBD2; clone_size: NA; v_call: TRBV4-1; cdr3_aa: CASSQDLAGGLDEQYF; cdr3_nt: TGCGCCAGCAGCCAAGATCTAGCGGGAGGGCTCGACGAGCAGTACTTC
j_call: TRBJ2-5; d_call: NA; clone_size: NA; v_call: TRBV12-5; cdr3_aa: CASGLGGQGQETQYF; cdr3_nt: TGTGCTAGTGGTTTGGGGGGGCAGGGCCAGGAGACCCAGTACTTC
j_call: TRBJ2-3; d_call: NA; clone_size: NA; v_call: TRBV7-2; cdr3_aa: CASSLGMEKDTQYF; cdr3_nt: TGTGCCAGCAGCTTAGGGATGGAGAAAGATACGCAGTATTTT
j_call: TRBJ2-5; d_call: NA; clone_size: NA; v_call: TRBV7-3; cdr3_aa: CASSLTGGGETQYF; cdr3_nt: TGTGCCAGCAGCTTAACGGGGGGTGGGGAGACCCAGTACTTC
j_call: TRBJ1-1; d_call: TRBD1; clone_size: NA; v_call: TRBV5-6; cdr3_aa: CASSLGQGARNTEAFF; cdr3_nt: TGTGCCAGCAGCTTGGGACAGGGGGCCAGGAACACTGAAGCTTTCTTT
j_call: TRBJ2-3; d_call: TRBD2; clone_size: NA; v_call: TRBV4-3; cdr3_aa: CASSQELREPDTQYF; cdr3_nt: TGCGCCAGCAGCCAAGAGTTGCGGGAGCCAGATACGCAGTATTTT
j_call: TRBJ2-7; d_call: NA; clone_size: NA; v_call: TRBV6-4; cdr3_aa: CASSDGVGSEQYF; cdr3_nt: TGTGCCAGCAGTGACGGAGTTGGAAGCGAGCAGTACTTC
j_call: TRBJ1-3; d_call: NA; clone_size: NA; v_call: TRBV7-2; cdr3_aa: CASSLAEGYSGNTIYF; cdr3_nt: TGTGCCAGCAGCTTAGCTGAGGGTTACTCTGGAAACACCATATATTTT
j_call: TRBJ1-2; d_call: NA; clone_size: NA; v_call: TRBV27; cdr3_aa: CASSGGSYGYTF; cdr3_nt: TGTGCCAGCAGCGGAGGAAGCTATGGCTACACCTTC
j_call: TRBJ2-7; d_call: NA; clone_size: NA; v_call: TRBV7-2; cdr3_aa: CASSQNSQISSYEQYF; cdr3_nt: TGTGCCAGCAGCCAAAACAGCCAGATCAGCTCCTACGAGCAGTACTTC
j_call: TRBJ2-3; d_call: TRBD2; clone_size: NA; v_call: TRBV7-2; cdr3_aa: CASSHGAGGSDTQYF; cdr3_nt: TGTGCCAGCAGCCATGGGGCGGGAGGTTCAGATACGCAGTATTTT
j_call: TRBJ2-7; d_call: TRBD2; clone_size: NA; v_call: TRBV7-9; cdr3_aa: CASSASPWEREREQYF; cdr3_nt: TGTGCCAGCAGCGCCTCCCCATGGGAGCGGGAGCGCGAGCAGTACTTC
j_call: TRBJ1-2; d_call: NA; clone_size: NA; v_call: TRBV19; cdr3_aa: CASKRGGIGYTF; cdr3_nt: TGTGCCAGCAAAAGGGGGGGAATCGGCTACACCTTC
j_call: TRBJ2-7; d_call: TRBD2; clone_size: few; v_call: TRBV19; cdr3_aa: CASKFRLAGEGEQYF; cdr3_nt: TGTGCCAGTAAGTTTCGTCTAGCGGGAGAAGGCGAGCAGTACTTC
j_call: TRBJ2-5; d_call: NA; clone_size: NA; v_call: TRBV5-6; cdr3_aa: CASSLGSWETQYF; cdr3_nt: TGTGCCAGCAGCTTGGGCAGTTGGGAGACCCAGTACTTC
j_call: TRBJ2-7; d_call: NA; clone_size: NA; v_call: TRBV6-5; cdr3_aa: CASSYSGTHSYEQYF; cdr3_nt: TGTGCCAGCAGTTACAGCGGCACTCACTCCTACGAGCAGTACTTC
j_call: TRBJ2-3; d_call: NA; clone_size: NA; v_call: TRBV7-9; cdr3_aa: CASSPQRVTDTQYF; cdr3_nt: TGTGCCAGCAGCCCCCAGCGGGTCACAGATACGCAGTATTTT
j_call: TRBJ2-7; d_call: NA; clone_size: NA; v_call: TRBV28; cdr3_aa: CASSLPSRTYEQYF; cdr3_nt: TGTGCCAGCAGTTTACCGAGCCGTACCTACGAGCAGTACTTC
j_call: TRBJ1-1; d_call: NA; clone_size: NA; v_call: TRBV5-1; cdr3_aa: CASKAGGSTEAFF; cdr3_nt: TGCGCCAGCAAAGCCGGGGGGAGCACTGAAGCTTTCTTT
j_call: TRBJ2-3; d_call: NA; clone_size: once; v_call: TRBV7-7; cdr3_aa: CASSPILPGVTDTQYF; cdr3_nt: TGTGCTAGCAGCCCGATCCTCCCGGGAGTGACAGATACGCAGTATTTT
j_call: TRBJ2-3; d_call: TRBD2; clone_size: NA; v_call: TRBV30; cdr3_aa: CAWGRGGSTDTQYF; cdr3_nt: TGTGCCTGGGGACGGGGGGGCAGCACAGATACGCAGTATTTT
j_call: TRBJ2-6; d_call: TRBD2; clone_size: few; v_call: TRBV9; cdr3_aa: CASSVSSGITSGANVLTF; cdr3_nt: TGTGCCAGCAGCGTATCTAGCGGGATAACCTCTGGGGCCAACGTCCTGACTTTC
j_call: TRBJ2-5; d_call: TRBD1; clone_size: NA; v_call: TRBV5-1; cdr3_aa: CASQQGPGEETQYF; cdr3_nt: TGCGCCAGCCAACAGGGGCCAGGAGAAGAGACCCAGTACTTC
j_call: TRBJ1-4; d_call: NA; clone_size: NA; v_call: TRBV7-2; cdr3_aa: CASSLRGLGEKLFF; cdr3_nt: TGTGCCAGCAGCCTGAGAGGGCTTGGTGAAAAACTGTTTTTT
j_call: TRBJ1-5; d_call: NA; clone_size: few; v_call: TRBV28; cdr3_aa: CASRQPGGTGNQPQHF; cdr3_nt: TGTGCCAGCAGGCAACCGGGGGGCACAGGTAATCAGCCCCAGCATTTT
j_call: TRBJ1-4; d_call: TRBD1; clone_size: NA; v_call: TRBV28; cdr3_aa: CASTQQGANEKLFF; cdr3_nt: TGTGCCAGCACCCAACAGGGGGCTAATGAAAAACTGTTTTTT